The clone carrying this T cell receptor (beta chain) was recorded a few times. Its antigen remains unidentified. A far larger clone is one nucleotide away, so this likely arose from a read error. This entry comes from a study of regulatory T cells in long-lasting Graves disease. Study-level points and caveats: The study found lower TCR diversity in persistent Graves' patients than in newly diagnosed ones.

The authors built TCR beta libraries using iRepertoire HTBI primers and Arm-PCR of CDR3 regions. In the original processing: Across the samples, identification revealed about 62 TRBV and 11 to 15 TRBJ segments. MiXCR was run by TCRdb on the multiplex PCR reads, yielding one entry per CDR3 protein. TCRdb, not the original authors, processed these V and J calls. The repertoire holds around 250,000 distinct CDR3 sequences, with 15% to 20% as singletons. Time point: newly diagnosed GD, antithyroid drugs for less than 3 months. The TCR library was made from RNA extracted from PBMCs. Graves' disease diagnosis used American Thyroid Association guidelines. The same data also went into a second study, on T cells in Graves' hyperthyroidism and ophthalmopathy. That paper adds: A set of HTBI primers served as the primers for a first-round RT-PCR of the TCR CDR3.

The TCR originated in a woman in her twenties or thirties with Graves disease. The material was peripheral blood mononuclear cells (PBMCs), obtained at new diagnosis, from a patient treated with antithyroid drugs.

Here the CDR3 DNA reads TGTGCCAGCAGTGAATTGGGCGGGGGGGGCTATGAGCAGTTCTTC. Residues: CASSELGGGGYEQFF. The chain recombines TRBV11-3 with TRBJ2-1; 9 nucleotides agree with TRBD2. Germline trimming cut 6 bases from V and 8 bases from J; bases unmatched to any gene: 11. Per germline, CDR1 SGHNT and CDR2 YENEEA. CDR3 length equals 15 residues.